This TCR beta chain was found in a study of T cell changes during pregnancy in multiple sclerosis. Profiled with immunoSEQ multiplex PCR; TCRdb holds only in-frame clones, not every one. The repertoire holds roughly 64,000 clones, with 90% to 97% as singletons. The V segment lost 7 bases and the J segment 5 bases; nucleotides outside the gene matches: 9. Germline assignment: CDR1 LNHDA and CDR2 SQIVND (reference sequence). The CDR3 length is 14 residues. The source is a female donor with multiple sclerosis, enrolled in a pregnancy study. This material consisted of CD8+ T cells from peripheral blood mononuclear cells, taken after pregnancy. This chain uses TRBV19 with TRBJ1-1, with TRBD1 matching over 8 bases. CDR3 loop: CASTLQGAKTEAFF. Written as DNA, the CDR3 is TGTGCCAGTACCTTGCAGGGGGCGAAAACTGAAGCTTTCTTT.